Presented here are 31 T cell receptor beta chains from one specimen sequenced in a study of T cell repertoires in cytomegalovirus infection. TCRdb reprocessed the reads with MiXCR, giving one entry per CDR3 protein. The table shows some 680,000 distinct CDR3 sequences, with 35% occurring only once. The sequenced material came from PBMCs. The receptors here all came from a human donor in good health (CMV status not recorded). Some clones in this sample may be carry-over from other donors' samples.

This sequence joins TRBV5-1 and TRBJ1-5, with D possibly TRBD1 on 5 matching bases. Between the trimmed V and J ends, which lost 4 bases and 5 bases, there was a span of 13 bases. Germline V lookup: CDR1 SGHRS, CDR2 YFSETQ. The CDR3 spans 14 residues. The CDR3 nucleotides are TGCGCCAGCAGCAGGGGAGGTGGGGATCAGCCCCAGCATTTT. Its protein is CASSRGGGDQPQHF.

Only a few counts were recorded for this clonotype. The rearrangement joins TRBV24-1 to TRBJ2-2, with unresolved D. This CDR3 has 13 residues. V was pared by 8 bases and J by 1 base, with 7 bases between. Germline CDR1 and CDR2: KGHDR and SFDVKD. As DNA, the CDR3 is TGTGCCACCAATGACCGGAACACCGGGGAGCTGTTTTTT. Its translation is CATNDRNTGELFF.

A few counts support this clonotype. The rearrangement uses TRBV11-2 and TRBJ1-1; D might be TRBD1 (6 bases). The V gene lost 1 base and the J gene lost 10 bases, with 13 bases spanning the gap. The germline gives CDR1 SGHAT, CDR2 FQNNGV. This CDR3 region has 13 residues. CDR3 sequence reads: CASSLVPDRGAFF. The DNA for the CDR3 is TGTGCCAGCAGCTTAGTGCCGGACAGAGGAGCTTTCTTT.

This clonotype was seen only a few times. V is TRBV5-1 and J is TRBJ2-3; the D is unclear. Trimming pared 0 bases from V and 7 bases from J, leaving 9 bases between. In germline, CDR1 is SGHRS, CDR2 YFSETQ. The CDR3 runs to 13 residues. The CDR3 region is CASSLDPPYTQYF. The CDR3 DNA reads as TGCGCCAGCAGCTTGGACCCTCCTTATACGCAGTATTTT.

The chain joins TRBV7-6 to TRBJ2-7; D unclear. Trimming took off 2 bases at V and 6 bases at J, with 8 bases between the two ends. Germline values: CDR1 SGHVS, CDR2 FNYEAQ. The CDR3 runs 12 residues. This chain's CDR3 is CASSLLGSEQYF. The CDR3 bases are TGTGCCAGCAGCTTATTAGGTAGCGAGCAGTACTTC.

This chain uses TRBV29-1 with TRBJ2-5, with TRBD1 matching 7 bases. V was pared by 4 bases and J by 1 base, with 6 bases of the junction left unmatched. CDR3 length equals 14 residues. Germline lookup yields CDR1 SQVTM and CDR2 ANQGSEA. This chain's CDR3 is CSVGLRDSQETQYF. In DNA form, the CDR3 reads TGCAGCGTTGGGCTACGGGACAGCCAAGAGACCCAGTACTTC.

This clonotype was seen many times. The V call is TRBV6-6, the J call TRBJ2-3; no firm D call. The CDR3 sequence is 15 residues long. Per germline, CDR1 MNHNY and CDR2 SVGAGI (reference sequence). V was trimmed by 0 bases and J by 0 bases, leaving 7 bases between them. The CDR3 is CASSYSPASTDTQYF. The CDR3 DNA is TGTGCCAGCAGTTACTCACCAGCGAGCACAGATACGCAGTATTTT.

This CDR3 reads CASSTLSQELFF. DNA for the CDR3: TGTGCCAGCAGCACCTTATCACAAGAACTGTTTTTT. The V gene is TRBV7-9, the J gene TRBJ1-4; D is unresolved. CDR1 is SEHNR and CDR2 is FQNEAQ in the germline V gene (reference sequence). The CDR3 covers 12 residues. V lost 5 bases, J lost 12 bases, and 13 bases lay in between.

This clonotype was found a few times. The chain joins TRBV19 to TRBJ2-7; D not resolved. The germline V gene has CDR1 LNHDA and CDR2 SQIVND (reference sequence). There are 14 residues in the CDR3. Between the trimmed V and J ends, which lost 4 bases and 2 bases, there was a span of 12 bases. CDR3 protein: CASSTSVNTYEQYF. The CDR3 coding sequence is TGTGCCAGTAGTACGTCCGTGAATACCTACGAGCAGTACTTC.

This clonotype was counted between two and nine times. The chain joins TRBV7-6 to TRBJ1-4, with 9 bases matching TRBD1. CDR1 SGHVS and CDR2 FNYEAQ come from the germline V gene. The CDR3 is 16 amino acids. V shed 6 bases and J 4 bases; nucleotides not matched to a gene: 9. DNA for the CDR3: TGTGCCAGCAGTCACGGGACAGGGAGGGGTAATGAAAAACTGTTTTTT. Amino acid sequence: CASSHGTGRGNEKLFF. The full variable domain, rest sourced from reference TRBV7-6 and TRBJ1-4, is GAGVSQSPRYKVTKRGQDVALRCDPISGHVSLYWYRQALGQGPEFLTYFNYEAQQDKSGLPNDRFSAERPEGSISTLTIQRTEQRDSAMYRCASSHGTGRGNEKLFFGSGTQLSVL.

This clonotype was recorded a few times. This rearrangement joins TRBV5-8 to TRBJ1-1, with a possible D match to TRBD1 (6 bases). The CDR3 sequence is 18 residues long. In germline, CDR1 is SGHTS, CDR2 YDEGEE. V was cut by 1 base and J by 1 base, with 20 bases left in between. CDR3 nucleotide sequence: TGTGCCAGCAGCTTGCCCCTTCAAGGGGGGACCCCGAACACTGAAGCTTTCTTT. It encodes CASSLPLQGGTPNTEAFF.

The chain links TRBV28 to TRBJ2-2; TRBD1 or TRBD2 may be the D gene (5 bases each). CDR1 and CDR2 from the germline V gene are MDHEN and SYDVKM. V shed 5 bases and J shed 7 bases, with 17 bases lying between them. The CDR3 loop spans 15 amino acids. CDR3 loop: CASSSRDDWDGELFF. The CDR3 DNA follows: TGTGCCAGCAGTAGCCGGGACGATTGGGACGGGGAGCTGTTTTTT.

This clonotype occurred a few times. The chain carries TRBV7-2 and TRBJ1-4; D not certain. From germline, CDR1 is SGHTA and CDR2 FQGNSA. The CDR3 runs 15 residues. V dropped 1 base and J dropped 7 bases, with 13 bases sitting between them. Here the CDR3 DNA reads TGTGCCAGCAGCTTAGTAGGCAGGTTAACTGAAAAACTGTTTTTT. It codes for CASSLVGRLTEKLFF.

This clonotype was observed a handful of times. The chain recombines TRBV12-3 or TRBV12-4 with TRBJ2-2, with D perhaps given as TRBD1 or TRBD2 (7 bases each). The CDR3 runs 19 residues. V lost 6 bases, J lost 4 bases, and 27 bases lay in between. CDR3 amino acids: CASRARAGGAGIITGELFF. The CDR3 bases are TGTGCCAGCAGGGCCCGGGCAGGGGGGGCTGGAATAATCACCGGGGAGCTGTTTTTT.

The table lists this clonotype with a few counts. This chain uses TRBV7-9 with TRBJ2-1; 9 nucleotides align to TRBD2. The germline gives CDR1 SEHNR, CDR2 FQNEAQ (reference sequence). This CDR3 has 15 amino acids. J lost 6 bases, V lost 2 bases, and 5 bases had no gene match. DNA of the CDR3: TGTGCCAGCAGCTTAAAGCGGGAGGTTGTCAATGAGCAGTTCTTC. Its protein product is CASSLKREVVNEQFF. Filled out from reference TRBV7-9 and TRBJ2-1, the complete variable domain reads DTGVSQNPRHKITKRGQNVTFRCDPISEHNRLYWYRQTLGQGPEFLTYFQNEAQLEKSRLLSDRFSAERPKGSFSTLEIQRTEQGDSAMYLCASSLKREVVNEQFFGPGTRLTVL.

This chain joins TRBV20-1 and TRBJ1-4; D not certain. Trimming cost V 6 bases and J 5 bases, with 16 bases left between them. CDR1 and CDR2 (germline): DFQATT, SNEGSKA (reference sequence). This CDR3 has 14 residues. In DNA form, the CDR3 reads TGCAGTGCGCATACGGGCCTCAGAAATGAAAAACTGTTTTTT. As protein: CSAHTGLRNEKLFF.

Only a few counts were recorded for this clonotype. The chain carries TRBV4-1 and TRBJ2-3, with TRBD2 matching 14 bases. Unmatched junction bases numbered 0, after V lost 1 base and J lost 0 bases. Germline V lookup: CDR1 MGHRA, CDR2 YSYEKL. The CDR3 totals 17 residues. The CDR3 DNA reads TGCGCCAGCAGCCAAGGACTAGCGGGAGGGAGCACAGATACGCAGTATTTT. Translated: CASSQGLAGGSTDTQYF.

This clonotype was counted only a few times. The chain joins TRBV28 to TRBJ2-5; 15 positions agree with TRBD2. Germline CDR1 reads MDHEN; CDR2 reads SYDVKM. The CDR3 has 17 residues. Unmatched junction bases numbered 10, after V lost 4 bases and J lost 7 bases. Written as DNA, the CDR3 is TGTGCCAGCAGTTCCGGACTAGCGGGAGGGCCGATCGGGACCCAGTACTTC. Protein sequence: CASSSGLAGGPIGTQYF.

Only one count was recorded for this clonotype. V gene TRBV24-1 combines with J gene TRBJ2-3; 11 nucleotides match TRBD2. The V gene's germline CDR1 is KGHDR and CDR2 SFDVKD. With 0 bases clipped from V and 10 bases from J, the junction kept 11 bases outside the gene matches. This CDR3 region has 17 residues. CDR3 region: CATSDLRLAGGDFPQYF. CDR3 coding DNA: TGTGCCACCAGTGATTTGCGTCTAGCGGGAGGTGATTTTCCGCAGTATTTT.

The sample holds a few counts of this clonotype. Written as DNA, the CDR3 is TGTGCCAGCAGGGGTCTAGCGGGCTTCCAAGAGACCCAGTACTTC. Translated: CASRGLAGFQETQYF. J is TRBJ2-5 and V is TRBV27; 8 positions agree with TRBD2. This CDR3 comprises 15 residues. Unmatched junction bases numbered 7, after V lost 6 bases and J lost 1 base. Germline V gives CDR1 MNHEY, CDR2 SMNVEV (reference sequence).

V usage is TRBV28 and J usage is TRBJ2-1, with TRBD1 matching over 7 bases. V lost 6 bases, J lost 7 bases, and 3 bases stayed unmatched. CDR3 size: 12 residues. Germline CDR1 reads MDHEN; CDR2 reads SYDVKM. As DNA, the CDR3 is TGTGCCAGCAGAGAGGGGGCGAATGAGCAGTTCTTC. This sequence encodes CASREGANEQFF.

A few counts support this clonotype. J is TRBJ1-5 and V is TRBV7-8, with 10 bases identical to TRBD1. Trimming cost V 5 bases and J 4 bases; bases outside gene matches: 8. Per germline, CDR1 SGHVS and CDR2 FQNEAQ. CDR3 length equals 16 residues. This chain's CDR3 is CASSLMGDRGNQPQHF. The CDR3 nucleotides read TGTGCCAGCAGCCTAATGGGGGACAGGGGAAATCAGCCCCAGCATTTT.

CDR3: CASSEVALGGLLDYGYTF. DNA for the CDR3: TGTGCCAGCAGTGAAGTTGCGTTGGGGGGGCTGTTGGACTATGGCTACACCTTC. The chain employs TRBV6-2 or TRBV6-3 and TRBJ1-2; a possible D gene is TRBD1 (6 bases). This CDR3 has 18 amino acids. Trimming stripped 5 bases from V and 3 bases from J, with 25 bases between. From germline, CDR1 is MNHEY and CDR2 SVGEGT.

The chain couples TRBV4-1 to TRBJ1-6; D is undetermined. Trimming cost V 4 bases and J 9 bases, with 16 bases left between them. Per the germline V gene, CDR1 is MGHRA and CDR2 is YSYEKL. CDR3 length equals 15 residues. The CDR3 is CASSPSYLIASPLHF. In nucleotides, the CDR3 is TGCGCCAGCAGCCCCTCATACCTGATTGCTTCACCCCTCCACTTT.

In this sample, this clonotype turned up a few times. The gene calls are TRBV7-9 and TRBJ2-5; 12 bases match TRBD2. The CDR3 contains 18 residues. Germline assignment: CDR1 SEHNR and CDR2 FQNEAQ (reference sequence). The V segment lost 1 base and the J segment 0 bases; nucleotides outside the gene matches: 6. The CDR3 sequence: CASSLGYRTSGDQETQYF. The CDR3, as DNA: TGTGCCAGCAGCTTAGGTTACCGGACTAGCGGGGACCAAGAGACCCAGTACTTC.

In its sample, this clonotype was seen once. The J gene is TRBJ2-7, the V gene TRBV6-2 or TRBV6-3, with D tentatively TRBD2 (5 bases). V was clipped by 4 bases and J by 6 bases, with 22 bases between them. Looked up from germline, CDR1 is MNHEY and CDR2 is SVGEGT. The CDR3 extends over 16 amino acids. CDR3 sequence (DNA): TGTGCCAGCAGTTCGTACCCCTCGGGAACCACCGGCGAGCAGTACTTC. It translates to CASSSYPSGTTGEQYF.

This clonotype was found a few times. This chain links TRBV4-1 with TRBJ1-2; 8 bases agree with TRBD1. V lost 4 bases to trimming and J lost 6 bases; unmatched junction nucleotides: 13. Germline lookup yields CDR1 MGHRA and CDR2 YSYEKL. CDR3 length: 16 residues. The CDR3: CASSPEGGTGRHGYTF. The CDR3 nucleotides are TGCGCCAGCAGCCCCGAGGGCGGGACAGGTCGGCATGGCTACACCTTC.

This clonotype has ten or more counts. The genes are TRBV6-1 and TRBJ1-1, with no clear D. CDR3 length: 14 amino acids. Germline V CDR1 and CDR2: MNHNS, SASEGT. The V gene lost 5 bases and the J gene lost 1 base, with 11 bases spanning the gap. In DNA, the CDR3 is TGTGCCAGCAGTTCGAGATCACGGAACACTGAAGCTTTCTTT. This translates into CASSSRSRNTEAFF.

This clonotype has ten or more counts. The chain recombines TRBV12-5 with TRBJ2-7; no clear D gene. Looked up from germline, CDR1 is LGHNT and CDR2 is FRNRAP. V lost 1 base and J lost 4, with 8 bases in between. The length of the CDR3 is 13 residues. CDR3 amino acids: CASGLGIMYEQYF. The CDR3 bases are TGTGCTAGTGGTTTGGGGATAATGTACGAGCAGTACTTC.

The V call is TRBV11-2, the J call TRBJ2-1; 10 bases agree with TRBD1. V was clipped by 5 bases and J by 3 bases; unmatched bases: 4. The V gene's germline CDR1 is SGHAT and CDR2 FQNNGV. This CDR3 is 15 amino acids long. The CDR3 bases are TGTGCCAGCAGCCCGGACAGGGGGGGCTACAATGAGCAGTTCTTC. It specifies CASSPDRGGYNEQFF. The whole variable domain, remainder taken from reference TRBV11-2 and TRBJ2-1, is EAGVAQSPRYKIIEKRQSVAFWCNPISGHATLYWYQQILGQGPKLLIQFQNNGVVDDSQLPKDRFSAERLKGVDSTLKIQPAKLEDSAVYLCASSPDRGGYNEQFFGPGTRLTVL.

Regarding this clonotype: Germline and junction disagree at one end, which may indicate a read error. DNA of the CDR3: TGTTCCAGCAGTTTATTAGGCGGGGCCTACGAGCAGTACTTC. Translated: CSSSLLGGAYEQYF. The chain links TRBV28 to TRBJ2-7, with D perhaps TRBD2 (6 bases). CDR3 length: 14 amino acids. Germline lookup yields CDR1 MDHEN and CDR2 SYDVKM.